This T cell receptor (beta chain) was obtained from a study of blood T cell repertoires in COVID-19. Across the whole study: Acute-phase and convalescent COVID-19 samples originated in the United States, Italy and Spain. T cells, B-cell-depleted T cells, or PBMCs supplied cDNA or gDNA.

It was during active infection that Seattle patients were enrolled and then longitudinally followed. The CDR3 is made up of 15 amino acids. The junction had 3 bases not matched to a gene; V was cut back by 5 bases and J by 2 bases. The germline CDR1 and CDR2 sequences are SGHNT and YYREEE (reference sequence). Methods used by the authors: Amplification from reference gene primers served as the basis for estimated nucleated cell counts. Clones were read by immunoSEQ multiplex PCR, and TCRdb kept only the in-frame ones, dropping some. V and J calls and clone size are given by that table; D and trimming were obtained from the DNA. The table records about 230,000 clones, about 83% of them present only once.

The sequence was collected from a woman aged 25 to 39 with COVID-19, enrolled during active disease. The rearrangement joins TRBV5-4 to TRBJ1-6; 8 positions match TRBD1. What was sequenced was peripheral blood. CDR3 bases: TGTGCCAGCAGGAAACAGGGGGCCTATAATTCACCCCTCCACTTT. Its protein is CASRKQGAYNSPLHF. The whole variable domain, filled in from reference TRBV5-4 and TRBJ1-6, reads ETGVTQSPTHLIKTRGQQVTLRCSSQSGHNTVSWYQQALGQGPQFIFQYYREEENGRGNFPPRFSGLQFPNYSSELNVNALELDDSALYLCASRKQGAYNSPLHFGNGTRLTVT.